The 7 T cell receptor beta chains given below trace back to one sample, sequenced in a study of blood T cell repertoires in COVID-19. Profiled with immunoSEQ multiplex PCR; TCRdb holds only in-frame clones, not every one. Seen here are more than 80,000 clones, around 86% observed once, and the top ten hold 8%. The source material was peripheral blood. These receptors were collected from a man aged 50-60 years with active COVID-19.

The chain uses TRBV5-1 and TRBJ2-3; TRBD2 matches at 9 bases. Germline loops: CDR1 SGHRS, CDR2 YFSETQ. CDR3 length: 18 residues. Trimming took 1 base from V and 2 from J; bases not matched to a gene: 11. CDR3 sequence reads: CASSLTPYSGGVTDTQYF. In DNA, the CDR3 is TGCGCCAGCAGCTTGACTCCCTATAGCGGGGGTGTCACAGATACGCAGTATTTT.

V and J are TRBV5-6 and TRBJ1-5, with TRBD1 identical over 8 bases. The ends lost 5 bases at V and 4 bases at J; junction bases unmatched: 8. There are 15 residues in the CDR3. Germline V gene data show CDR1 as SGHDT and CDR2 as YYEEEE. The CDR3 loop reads CASSRITGGNQPQHF. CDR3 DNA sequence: TGTGCCAGCAGTCGTATCACAGGGGGGAATCAGCCCCAGCATTTT.

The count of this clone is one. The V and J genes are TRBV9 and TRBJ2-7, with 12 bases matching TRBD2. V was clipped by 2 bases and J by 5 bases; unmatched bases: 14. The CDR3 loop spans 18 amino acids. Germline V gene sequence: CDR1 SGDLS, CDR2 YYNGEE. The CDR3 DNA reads TGTGCCAGCAGCGTCTCGACTAGCGGGAGTTCAGGGGAGGACGAGCAGTACTTC. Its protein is CASSVSTSGSSGEDEQYF.

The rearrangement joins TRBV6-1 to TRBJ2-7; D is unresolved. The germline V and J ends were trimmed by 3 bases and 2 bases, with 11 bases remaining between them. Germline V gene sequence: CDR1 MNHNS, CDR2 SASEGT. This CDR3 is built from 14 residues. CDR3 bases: TGTGCCAGCAGTGAGGCGGTGCCGGCCTACGAGCAGTACTTC. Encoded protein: CASSEAVPAYEQYF.

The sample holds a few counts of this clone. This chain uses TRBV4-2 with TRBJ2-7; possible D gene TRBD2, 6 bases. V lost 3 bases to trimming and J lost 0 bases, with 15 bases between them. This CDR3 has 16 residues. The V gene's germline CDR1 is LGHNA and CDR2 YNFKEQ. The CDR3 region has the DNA TGTGCCAGCAGCCAGGCGGGACTCTCAAACTCCTACGAGCAGTACTTC. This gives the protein CASSQAGLSNSYEQYF.

The CDR3 region has the DNA TGTGCCACCAGCTCCCAAAGCGGGACAGGGAGAGAAAAACTGTTTTTT. It is translated as CATSSQSGTGREKLFF. The rearrangement uses TRBV15 and TRBJ1-4; 9 bases line up with TRBD1. The V and J ends lost 5 bases and 8 bases, in that order; junction bases with no gene match: 12. Germline assignment: CDR1 LNHNV and CDR2 YYDKDF (reference sequence). The CDR3 totals 16 residues.

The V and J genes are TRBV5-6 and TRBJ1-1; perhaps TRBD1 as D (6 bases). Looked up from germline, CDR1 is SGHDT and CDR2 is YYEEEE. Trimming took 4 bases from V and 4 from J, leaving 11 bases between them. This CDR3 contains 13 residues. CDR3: CASSQGLFTEAFF. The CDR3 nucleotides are TGTGCCAGCAGCCAGGGGCTGTTCACTGAAGCTTTCTTT.